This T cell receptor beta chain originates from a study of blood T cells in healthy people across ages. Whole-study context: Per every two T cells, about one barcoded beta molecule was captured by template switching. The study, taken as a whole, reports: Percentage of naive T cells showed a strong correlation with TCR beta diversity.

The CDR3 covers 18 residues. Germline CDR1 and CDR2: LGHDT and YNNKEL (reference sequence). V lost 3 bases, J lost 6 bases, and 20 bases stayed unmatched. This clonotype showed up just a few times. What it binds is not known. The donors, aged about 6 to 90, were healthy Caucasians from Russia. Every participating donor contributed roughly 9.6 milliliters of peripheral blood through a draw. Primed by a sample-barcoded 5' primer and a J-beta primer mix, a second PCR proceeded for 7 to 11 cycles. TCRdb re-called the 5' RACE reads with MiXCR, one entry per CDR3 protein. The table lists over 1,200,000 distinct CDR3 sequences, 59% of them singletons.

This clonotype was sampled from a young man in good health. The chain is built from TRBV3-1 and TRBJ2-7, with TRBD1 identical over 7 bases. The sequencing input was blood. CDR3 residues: CASSHSIIRPGQKTEQYF. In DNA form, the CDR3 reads TGTGCCAGCAGCCATTCCATAATCCGCCCGGGACAGAAAACCGAGCAGTACTTC.